This is a list of T cell receptor beta chains from one sample in a study of blood T cell repertoires in COVID-19. Generated by immunoSEQ multiplex PCR, the TCRdb table keeps only in-frame clones and is missing some. The profile shows approximately 270,000 clones, around 93% of them singletons. Sequencing was done on a sample of PBMCs or T cells enriched from blood (not recorded which). Source of these receptors: a man aged 40-49 years who had been exposed to COVID-19. CDR3s include the opening cysteine and the closing phenylalanine or tryptophan. The order of the fields is clone size, V gene, J gene, CDR3 protein. The listing skips clone size in some rows; elsewhere it reads once, few, many or a size class.

-	TRBV11-3	TRBJ2-7	CASSQGQAYEQYF
once	TRBV11-3	TRBJ2-2	CASSLDGGGAYTGELFF
-	TRBV19	TRBJ2-3	CASSKTGSLGTDTQYF
-	TRBV7-9	TRBJ2-7	CASSLAYRSEQYF
few	TRBV11-3	TRBJ2-2	CASSPRASNTGELFF
-	TRBV19	TRBJ1-5	CASTKGADQPQHF
-	TRBV5-1	TRBJ1-2	CASSLWGQPNYGYTF
-	TRBV6-5	TRBJ1-3	CASRTGTAIYF
-	TRBV19	TRBJ1-3	CASSSGAGNTIYF
-	TRBV27	TRBJ1-6	CASRTGTRGSPLHF
once	TRBV20-1	TRBJ2-1	CSARSADEQFF
-	TRBV18	TRBJ2-7	CASSPQGNRPYEQYF
-	TRBV19	TRBJ1-3	CASSSGQGFAGNTIYF
-	TRBV27	TRBJ1-2	CASSPTANSGAWDGYTF
once	TRBV28	TRBJ1-5	CASSTIQGYSNQPQHF
-	TRBV28	TRBJ2-2	CASSHETRARGTGELFF
-	TRBV9	TRBJ2-6	CASSVGRPSGANVLTF
-	TRBV12-3/TRBV12-4	TRBJ2-7	CASSFGRTYEQYF
-	TRBV19	TRBJ1-2	CASSIAGNPPNYGYTF
-	TRBV28	TRBJ1-5	CASRRTDSNQPQHF
once	TRBV19	TRBJ2-7	CASTNLGQASLQYF
few	TRBV28	TRBJ1-6	CASRPPSGGNSPLHF
-	TRBV30	TRBJ2-2	CAGRLAENTGELFF
-	TRBV3-1/TRBV3-2	TRBJ2-5	CASSQRPSPGTGITETQYF
-	TRBV6-5	TRBJ2-7	CASRTGTGPYEQYF
-	TRBV28	TRBJ2-1	CASSPLGRVSYNEQFF